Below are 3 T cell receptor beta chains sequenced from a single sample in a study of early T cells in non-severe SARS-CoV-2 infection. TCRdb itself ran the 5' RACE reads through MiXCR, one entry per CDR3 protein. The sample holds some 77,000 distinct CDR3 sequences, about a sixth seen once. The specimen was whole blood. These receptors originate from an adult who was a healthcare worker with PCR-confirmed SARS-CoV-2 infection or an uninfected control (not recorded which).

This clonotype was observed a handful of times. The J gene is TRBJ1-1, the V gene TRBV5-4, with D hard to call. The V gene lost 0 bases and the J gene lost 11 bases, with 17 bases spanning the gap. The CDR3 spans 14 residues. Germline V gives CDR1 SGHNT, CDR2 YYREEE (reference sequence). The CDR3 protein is CASSLGVDGIGAFF. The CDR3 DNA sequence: TGTGCCAGCAGCTTGGGAGTGGACGGAATAGGGGCTTTCTTT.

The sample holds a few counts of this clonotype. The CDR3 loop reads CASSLSDYPKETQYF. The CDR3 coding sequence is TGTGCCAGCAGCTTATCCGACTACCCAAAAGAGACCCAGTACTTC. The chain links TRBV11-2 to TRBJ2-5, with D perhaps TRBD2 (5 bases). Per the germline V gene, CDR1 is SGHAT and CDR2 is FQNNGV. This CDR3 spans 15 amino acids. V was pared by 2 bases and J by 3 bases, with 13 bases between.

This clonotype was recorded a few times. CDR3 residues: CASSKTSGSYNEQFF. In DNA, the CDR3 is TGTGCCAGCAGCAAGACTAGCGGCTCCTACAATGAGCAGTTCTTC. V and J are TRBV7-2 and TRBJ2-1, with 9 nucleotides matching TRBD2. V was clipped by 5 bases and J by 0 bases; unmatched bases: 2. Germline V gene data show CDR1 as SGHTA and CDR2 as FQGNSA. This CDR3 is built from 15 residues. Using reference TRBV7-2 and TRBJ2-1 for the parts outside the CDR3, the full variable domain is GAGVSQSPSNKVTEKGKDVELRCDPISGHTALYWYRQSLGQGLEFLIYFQGNSAPDKSGLPSDRFSAERTGGSVSTLTIQRTQQEDSAVYLCASSKTSGSYNEQFFGPGTRLTVL.